This entry lists 25 T cell receptor beta chains sequenced from one sample in a study of glioma-infiltrating T cells after dendritic cell vaccination. Assay used: immunoSEQ multiplex PCR; TCRdb lists only in-frame clones, some missing. The data show approximately 64,000 clones, with 82% seen just once and about 10% held by the top ten. The specimen comprised blood, sampled before dendritic cell vaccination. These receptors were taken from a human donor with glioblastoma.

This sequence joins TRBV4-1 and TRBJ2-3, with 9 bases matching TRBD1. The junction had 1 base not matched to a gene; V was cut back by 1 base and J by 5 bases. The CDR3 is 14 amino acids. The germline CDR1 and CDR2 sequences are MGHRA and YSYEKL. In nucleotides, the CDR3 is TGCGCCAGCAGCCAAGGGACAGGGGTAGATACGCAGTATTTT. Its protein is CASSQGTGVDTQYF.

The chain employs TRBV25-1 and TRBJ1-3; D call uncertain. The V and J ends lost 2 bases and 4 bases respectively, with 12 bases between them. The CDR3 length is 15 residues. Germline assignment: CDR1 MGHDK and CDR2 SYGVNS. CDR3 bases: TGTGCCAGCAGTGAAGGGAGTGTATGGGGAAACACCATATATTTT. Translating it yields CASSEGSVWGNTIYF.

V and J are TRBV19 and TRBJ2-1; D is perhaps TRBD2 (6 bases). The germline V gene encodes CDR1 LNHDA and CDR2 SQIVND (reference sequence). The CDR3 runs to 16 residues. Trimming removed 5 bases from V and 5 bases from J, with 19 bases in between. The CDR3, as DNA: TGTGCCAGTAGTCACCGAGGGAAAGGAGGGAACAATGAGCAGTTCTTC. This gives the protein CASSHRGKGGNNEQFF. Complete variable domain (other parts from reference TRBV19 and TRBJ2-1): DGGITQSPKYLFRKEGQNVTLSCEQNLNHDAMYWYRQDPGQGLRLIYYSQIVNDFQKGDIAEGYSVSREKKESFPLTVTSAQKNPTAFYLCASSHRGKGGNNEQFFGPGTRLTVL.

For this clone: A read error is likely, as this CDR3 ends without the conserved phenylalanine or tryptophan. The chain uses TRBV9 and TRBJ2-7, with 7 bases aligning to TRBD1. Germline CDR1 is SGDLS and CDR2 is YYNGEE. The CDR3 is 14 residues long. After removal of 3 bases from V and 1 base from J, the junction contained 4 bases not matched to a gene. In nucleotides, the CDR3 is TGTGCCAGCAGCGAGGGGGCTGCTTCCTACGAGCAGTACCTC. It translates to CASSEGAASYEQYL.

The V gene is TRBV7-2, the J gene TRBJ2-5; the match to TRBD2 covers 9 bases. V was pared by 3 bases and J by 2 bases, with 1 base of the junction left unmatched. Germline assignment: CDR1 SGHTA and CDR2 FQGNSA. CDR3 length equals 14 residues. The CDR3: CASSFLAGQETQYF. In DNA form, the CDR3 reads TGTGCCAGCAGCTTCCTAGCGGGGCAAGAGACCCAGTACTTC.

Details on this clone: This specimen includes other DNA sequences encoding the same CDR3. The chain carries TRBV18 and TRBJ1-1, with D possibly TRBD1 on 5 matching bases. Germline V gives CDR1 KGHSH, CDR2 LQKENI. The V end lost 4 bases, the J end lost 1 base, and 7 bases lay between the germline ends. The CDR3 covers 13 residues. CDR3 DNA sequence: TGTGCCAGCTCACTGCAGGGGAACACTGAAGCTTTCTTT. This codes for CASSLQGNTEAFF.

CDR3 coding DNA: TGTGCCAGCAGCATACACTGGACTAGCGGGGGCACTGGGGCCAACGTCCTGACTTTC. Amino acids: CASSIHWTSGGTGANVLTF. The chain couples TRBV13 to TRBJ2-6; 13 bases line up with TRBD2. V lost 5 bases and J lost 2; bases outside the gene matches: 9. The CDR3 sequence is 19 residues long. Germline-derived CDR1 and CDR2 are PRHDT and FYEKMQ (reference sequence).

The chain recombines TRBV2 with TRBJ1-2; 10 positions agree with TRBD1. Losses at the gene ends were 6 bases for V and 3 bases for J; bases not matched to a gene: 4. This CDR3 comprises 14 residues. Germline CDR1 and CDR2: SNHLY and FYNNEI. The chain's CDR3 is CASSRDRGDYGYTF. In nucleotides, the CDR3 is TGTGCCAGCAGCCGGGACAGGGGCGACTATGGCTACACCTTC.

The chain has TRBV5-1 and TRBJ1-2; weak D call: TRBD1 (5 bases). The CDR3 runs to 14 residues. Germline-derived CDR1 and CDR2 are SGHRS and YFSETQ. V was pared by 0 bases and J by 8 bases, with 14 bases between. The chain's CDR3 is CASSLVQARQGYTF. In DNA form, the CDR3 reads TGCGCCAGCAGCTTGGTACAGGCCCGGCAGGGCTACACCTTC.

The rearrangement links TRBV18 to TRBJ1-4; a possible D gene is TRBD1 (6 bases). CDR1 and CDR2 from the germline V gene are KGHSH and LQKENI. Trimming removed 1 base from V and 4 bases from J, with 10 bases in between. The CDR3 extends over 15 amino acids. The DNA of the CDR3 is TGTGCCAGCTCACCACTGACAGGCAATAATGAAAAACTGTTTTTT. It specifies CASSPLTGNNEKLFF.

The chain joins TRBV4-1 to TRBJ1-4; D remains ambiguous. The germline CDR1 and CDR2 sequences are MGHRA and YSYEKL. V was trimmed by 2 bases and J by 8 bases, leaving 9 bases between them. This CDR3 has 13 amino acids. The CDR3 DNA reads as TGCGCCAGCAGCCAACTCCTGCGAGAAAAACTGTTTTTT. Protein product: CASSQLLREKLFF.

The chain uses TRBV18 and TRBJ2-7; the match to TRBD2 covers 10 bases. In germline, CDR1 is KGHSH, CDR2 LQKENI. Trimming took 2 bases from V and 0 from J; bases not matched to a gene: 4. The CDR3 totals 16 residues. The CDR3 sequence: CASSPDLAGDSYEQYF. CDR3 nucleotides: TGTGCCAGCTCACCAGACCTAGCGGGGGACTCCTACGAGCAGTACTTC.

J is TRBJ1-1 and V is TRBV30; a possible D gene is TRBD1 (5 bases). Germline V gene data show CDR1 as GTSNPN and CDR2 as SVGIG (reference sequence). V lost 3 bases to trimming and J lost 8 bases, with 16 bases between them. The CDR3 is 13 residues long. The DNA of the CDR3 is TGTGCCTGGAGGGCGGGGCAGGCGCTCGAAGCTTTCTTT. It encodes CAWRAGQALEAFF. The full variable domain, rest sourced from reference TRBV30 and TRBJ1-1, is SQTIHQWPATLVQPVGSPLSLECTVEGTSNPNLYWYRQAAGRGLQLLFYSVGIGQISSEVPQNLSASRPQDRQFILSSKKLLLSDSGFYLCAWRAGQALEAFFGQGTRLTVV.

The rearrangement links TRBV5-1 to TRBJ2-3, with 8 nucleotides matching TRBD2. CDR1 is SGHRS, CDR2 YFSETQ, per germline. This CDR3 has 14 residues. V trimming: 1 base; J trimming: 6 bases; junction bases outside the gene matches: 4. The CDR3 sequence is CASSLFGGADTQYF. DNA of the CDR3: TGCGCCAGCAGCTTGTTCGGGGGGGCGGATACGCAGTATTTT. Combining the CDR3 with reference TRBV5-1 and TRBJ2-3 gives the whole variable domain KAGVTQTPRYLIKTRGQQVTLSCSPISGHRSVSWYQQTPGQGLQFLFEYFSETQRNKGNFPGRFSGRQFSNSRSEMNVSTLELGDSALYLCASSLFGGADTQYFGPGTRLTVL.

The chain uses TRBV6-5 and TRBJ2-7, with no clear D. The ends were cut back, 5 bases at V and 3 bases at J, with 17 bases in the middle. This CDR3 has 15 amino acids. From germline, CDR1 is MNHEY and CDR2 SVGAGI. DNA for the CDR3: TGTGCCAGCAGTCGTACCCTAAACCAACGCTACGAGCAGTACTTC. It translates to CASSRTLNQRYEQYF.

This rearrangement joins TRBV6-1 to TRBJ2-1; 8 bases are shared with TRBD2. This CDR3 contains 15 residues. Germline CDR1 and CDR2: MNHNS and SASEGT. V lost 8 bases and J lost 0; bases outside the gene matches: 6. The DNA of the CDR3 is TGTGCCAGCCCCGGCGGGAGGAGCTCCTACAATGAGCAGTTCTTC. Translation gives CASPGGRSSYNEQFF.

The chain uses TRBV5-1 and TRBJ1-6, with a possible D match to TRBD1 (5 bases). This CDR3 is built from 16 residues. The germline V gene has CDR1 SGHRS and CDR2 YFSETQ. Trimming took 2 bases from V and 8 from J, leaving 17 bases between them. As DNA, the CDR3 is TGCGCCAGCAGCTTAAGACAGAGAACCTTTGATTCACCCCTCCACTTT. This translates into CASSLRQRTFDSPLHF.

As regards this clone: One junction end does not reproduce the germline sequence, and a read error may be involved. The chain combines TRBV6-4 with TRBJ2-1, with D possibly TRBD2 on 5 matching bases. There are 15 residues in the CDR3. Per germline, CDR1 MRHNA and CDR2 SNTAGT. The CDR3 is CASSLGIGGYNGQFF. DNA of the CDR3: TGTGCCAGCAGTCTGGGAATAGGAGGATACAATGGGCAGTTCTTC.

The gene calls are TRBV7-9 and TRBJ2-1; 7 positions match TRBD2. This CDR3 region has 13 residues. Germline CDR1 and CDR2: SEHNR and FQNEAQ (reference sequence). The junction had 0 bases not matched to a gene; V was cut back by 4 bases and J by 3 bases. Written as DNA, the CDR3 is TGTGCCAGCAGCTCGGGGGGCTACAATGAGCAGTTCTTC. This encodes CASSSGGYNEQFF.

This clone is medium-sized within its sample. V is TRBV27 and J is TRBJ2-1, with D tentatively TRBD1 (6 bases). CDR3 size: 15 residues. Per the germline V gene, CDR1 is MNHEY and CDR2 is SMNVEV (reference sequence). V was trimmed by 3 bases and J by 0 bases, leaving 9 bases between them. The CDR3 loop reads CASSFGQSSYNEQFF. In DNA form, the CDR3 reads TGTGCCAGCAGTTTTGGACAGAGCTCCTACAATGAGCAGTTCTTC.

This clone was picked up a small number of times. The chain uses TRBV4-2 and TRBJ2-7; D might be TRBD1 (5 bases). The V end was cut by 3 bases, the J end by 0 bases, with 9 bases between. CDR3 length: 14 amino acids. Germline V CDR1 and CDR2: LGHNA, YNFKEQ. CDR3 loop: CASSHTGSSYEQYF. For the CDR3, the DNA is TGTGCCAGCAGCCACACAGGTAGCTCCTACGAGCAGTACTTC.

This clone showed up just a few times. V and J are TRBV10-3 and TRBJ2-3, with unresolved D. Trimming pared 3 bases from V and 5 bases from J, leaving 9 bases between. The CDR3 runs 13 residues. The germline gives CDR1 ENHRY, CDR2 SYGVKD. CDR3 protein: CAISDKAIDTQYF. The CDR3 bases are TGTGCCATCAGTGATAAAGCGATAGATACGCAGTATTTT.

The V gene is TRBV18, the J gene TRBJ2-7; TRBD2 might be the D (6 bases). CDR1 is KGHSH, CDR2 LQKENI, per germline. Trimming cost V 5 bases and J 3 bases, with 17 bases left between them. CDR3 size: 15 residues. The CDR3 nucleotides read TGTGCCAGCTCAGCCTCGGGACTCACCGGCTACGAGCAGTACTTC. As protein: CASSASGLTGYEQYF.

This chain joins TRBV18 and TRBJ1-2, with 8 bases lining up with TRBD1. The V segment lost 2 bases and the J segment 7 bases; nucleotides outside the gene matches: 15. CDR1 is KGHSH and CDR2 is LQKENI in the germline V gene. The CDR3 covers 17 residues. The CDR3 loop reads CASSPEAGGALISGYTF. The CDR3 nucleotides read TGTGCCAGCTCACCAGAGGCAGGGGGCGCCTTGATCTCTGGCTACACCTTC.

For the CDR3, the DNA is TGTGCCAGCAGTTTGAGCCGCTCCATCGAGGCCCAGCATTTT. This gives the protein CASSLSRSIEAQHF. This chain uses TRBV27 with TRBJ1-5; no clear D. Germline lookup yields CDR1 MNHEY and CDR2 SMNVEV (reference sequence). The length of the CDR3 is 14 residues. With 3 bases removed from V and 11 bases from J, the gap between germline ends came to 17 bases.